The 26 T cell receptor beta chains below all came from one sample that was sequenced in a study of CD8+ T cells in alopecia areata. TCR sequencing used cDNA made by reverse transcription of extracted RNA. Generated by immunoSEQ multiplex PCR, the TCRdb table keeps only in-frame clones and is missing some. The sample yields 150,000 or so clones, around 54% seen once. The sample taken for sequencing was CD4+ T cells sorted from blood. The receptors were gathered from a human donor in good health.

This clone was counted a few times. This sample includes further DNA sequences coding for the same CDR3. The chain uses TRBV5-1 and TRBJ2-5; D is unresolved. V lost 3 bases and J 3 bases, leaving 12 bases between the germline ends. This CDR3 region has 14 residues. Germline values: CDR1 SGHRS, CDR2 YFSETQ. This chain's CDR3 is CASSSGPTEETQYF. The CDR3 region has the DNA TGCGCCAGCAGCTCCGGGCCTACGGAAGAGACCCAGTACTTC.

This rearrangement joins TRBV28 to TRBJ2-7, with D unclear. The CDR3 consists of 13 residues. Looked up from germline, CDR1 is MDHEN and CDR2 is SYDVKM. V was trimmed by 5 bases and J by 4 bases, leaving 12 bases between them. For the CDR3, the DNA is TGTGCCAGCAGTCTCGCCTTGGGGTACGAGCAGTACTTC. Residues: CASSLALGYEQYF.

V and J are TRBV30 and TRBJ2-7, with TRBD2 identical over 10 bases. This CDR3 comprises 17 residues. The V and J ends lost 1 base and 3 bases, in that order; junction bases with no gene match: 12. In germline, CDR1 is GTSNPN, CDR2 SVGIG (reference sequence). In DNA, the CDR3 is TGTGCCTGGAGTGGGGCTATGTGGGGACTAGCGTACTACGAGCAGTACTTC. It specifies CAWSGAMWGLAYYEQYF.

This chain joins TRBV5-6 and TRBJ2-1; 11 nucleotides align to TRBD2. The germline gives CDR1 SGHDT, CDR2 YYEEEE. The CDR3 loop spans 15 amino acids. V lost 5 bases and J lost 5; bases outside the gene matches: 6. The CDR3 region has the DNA TGTGCCAGCAGTATAGCGGGAGGGCCGAACAATGAGCAGTTCTTC. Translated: CASSIAGGPNNEQFF.

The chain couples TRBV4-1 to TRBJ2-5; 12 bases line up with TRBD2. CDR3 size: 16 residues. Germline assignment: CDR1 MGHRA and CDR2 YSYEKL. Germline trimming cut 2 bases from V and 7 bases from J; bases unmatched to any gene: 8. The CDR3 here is CASSQQGLAGKSTQYF. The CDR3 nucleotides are TGCGCCAGCAGCCAACAAGGACTAGCGGGGAAATCGACCCAGTACTTC.

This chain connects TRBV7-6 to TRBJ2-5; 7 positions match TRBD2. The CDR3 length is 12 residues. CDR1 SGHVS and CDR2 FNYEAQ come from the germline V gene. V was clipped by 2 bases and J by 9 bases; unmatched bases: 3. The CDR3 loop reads CASSLQGGSQYF. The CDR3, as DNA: TGTGCCAGCAGCTTACAGGGAGGGTCCCAGTACTTC. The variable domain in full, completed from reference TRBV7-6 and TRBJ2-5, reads GAGVSQSPRYKVTKRGQDVALRCDPISGHVSLYWYRQALGQGPEFLTYFNYEAQQDKSGLPNDRFSAERPEGSISTLTIQRTEQRDSAMYRCASSLQGGSQYFGPGTRLLVL.

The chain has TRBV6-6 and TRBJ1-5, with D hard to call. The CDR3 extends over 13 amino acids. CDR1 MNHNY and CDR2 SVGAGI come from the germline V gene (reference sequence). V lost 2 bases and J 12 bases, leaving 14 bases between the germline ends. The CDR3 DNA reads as TGTGCCAGCAGTTACGACGGGATCAGCCTCCAGCATTTT. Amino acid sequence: CASSYDGISLQHF.

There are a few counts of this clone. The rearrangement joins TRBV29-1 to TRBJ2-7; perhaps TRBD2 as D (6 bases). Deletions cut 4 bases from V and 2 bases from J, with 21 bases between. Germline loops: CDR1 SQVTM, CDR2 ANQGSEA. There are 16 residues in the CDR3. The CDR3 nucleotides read TGCAGCGTTGGAGATCGTGGGCTAGCGACGGCCTACGAGCAGTACTTC. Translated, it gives CSVGDRGLATAYEQYF.

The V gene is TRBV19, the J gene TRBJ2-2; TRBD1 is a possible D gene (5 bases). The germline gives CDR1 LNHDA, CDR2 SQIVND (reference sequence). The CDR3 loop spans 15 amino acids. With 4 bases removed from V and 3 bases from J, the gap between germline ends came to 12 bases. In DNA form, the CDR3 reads TGTGCCAGTAGTAAGGCGGACACCGACACCGGGGAGCTGTTTTTT. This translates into CASSKADTDTGELFF.

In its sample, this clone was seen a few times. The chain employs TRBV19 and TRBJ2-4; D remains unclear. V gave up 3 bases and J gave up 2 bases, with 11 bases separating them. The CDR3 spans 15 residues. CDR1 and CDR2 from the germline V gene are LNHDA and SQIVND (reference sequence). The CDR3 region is CASSMVERSKNIQYF. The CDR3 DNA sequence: TGTGCCAGTAGTATGGTTGAAAGGTCCAAAAACATTCAGTACTTC.

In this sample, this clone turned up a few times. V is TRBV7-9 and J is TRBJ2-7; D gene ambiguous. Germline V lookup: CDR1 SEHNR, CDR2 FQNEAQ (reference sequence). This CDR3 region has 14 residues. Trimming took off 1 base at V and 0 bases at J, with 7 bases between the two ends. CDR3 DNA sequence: TGTGCCAGCAGCTTAGGAAGGAGCTCCTACGAGCAGTACTTC. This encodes CASSLGRSSYEQYF.

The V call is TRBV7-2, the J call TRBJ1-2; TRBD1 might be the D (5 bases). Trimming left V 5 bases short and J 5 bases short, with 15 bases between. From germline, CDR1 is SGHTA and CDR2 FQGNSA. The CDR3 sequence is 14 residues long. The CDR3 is CASSPQGSDYGYTF. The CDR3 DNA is TGTGCCAGCAGCCCGCAGGGTTCGGATTATGGCTACACCTTC.

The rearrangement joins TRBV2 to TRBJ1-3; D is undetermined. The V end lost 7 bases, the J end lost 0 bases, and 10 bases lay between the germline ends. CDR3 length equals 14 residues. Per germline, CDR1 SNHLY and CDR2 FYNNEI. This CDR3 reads CASNTGNSGNTIYF. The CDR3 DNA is TGTGCCAGCAATACGGGAAACTCTGGAAACACCATATATTTT.

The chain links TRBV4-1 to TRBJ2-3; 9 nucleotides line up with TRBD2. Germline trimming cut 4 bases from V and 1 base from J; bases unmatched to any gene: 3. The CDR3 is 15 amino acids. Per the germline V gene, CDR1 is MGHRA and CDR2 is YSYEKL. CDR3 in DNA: TGCGCCAGCAGCCTGGTAGCGGGAGGCACAGATACGCAGTATTTT. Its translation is CASSLVAGGTDTQYF.

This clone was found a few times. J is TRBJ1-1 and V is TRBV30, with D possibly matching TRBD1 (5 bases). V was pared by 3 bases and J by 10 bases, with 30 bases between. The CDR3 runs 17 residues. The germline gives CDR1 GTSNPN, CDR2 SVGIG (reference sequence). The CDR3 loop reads CAWSATPIRHRTPGAFF. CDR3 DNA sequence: TGTGCCTGGAGCGCTACCCCAATTCGCCACAGGACTCCGGGAGCTTTCTTT. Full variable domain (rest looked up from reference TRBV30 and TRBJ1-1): SQTIHQWPATLVQPVGSPLSLECTVEGTSNPNLYWYRQAAGRGLQLLFYSVGIGQISSEVPQNLSASRPQDRQFILSSKKLLLSDSGFYLCAWSATPIRHRTPGAFFGQGTRLTVV.

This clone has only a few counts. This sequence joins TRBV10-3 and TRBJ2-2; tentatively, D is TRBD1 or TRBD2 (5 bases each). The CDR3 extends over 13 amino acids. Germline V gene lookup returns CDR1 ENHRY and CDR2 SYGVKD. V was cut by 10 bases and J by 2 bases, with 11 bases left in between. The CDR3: CATRGDNTGELFF. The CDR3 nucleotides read TGTGCCACCCGAGGGGACAACACCGGGGAGCTGTTTTTT.

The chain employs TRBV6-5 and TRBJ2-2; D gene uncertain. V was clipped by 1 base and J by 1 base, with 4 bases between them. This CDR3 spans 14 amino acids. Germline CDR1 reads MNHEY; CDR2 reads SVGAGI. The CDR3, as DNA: TGTGCCAGCAGTTACTTCCAGAACACCGGGGAGCTGTTTTTT. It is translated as CASSYFQNTGELFF.

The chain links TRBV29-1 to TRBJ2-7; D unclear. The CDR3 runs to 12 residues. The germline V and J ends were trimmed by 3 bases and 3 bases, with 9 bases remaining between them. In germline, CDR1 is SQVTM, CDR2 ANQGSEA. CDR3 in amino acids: CSVEVGNYEQYF. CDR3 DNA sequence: TGCAGCGTTGAGGTAGGGAACTACGAGCAGTACTTC.

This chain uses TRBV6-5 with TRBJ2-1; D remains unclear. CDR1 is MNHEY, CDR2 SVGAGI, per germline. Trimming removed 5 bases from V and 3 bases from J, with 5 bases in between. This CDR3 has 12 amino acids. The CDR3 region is CASSPDYNEQFF. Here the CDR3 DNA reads TGTGCCAGCAGTCCCGACTACAATGAGCAGTTCTTC.

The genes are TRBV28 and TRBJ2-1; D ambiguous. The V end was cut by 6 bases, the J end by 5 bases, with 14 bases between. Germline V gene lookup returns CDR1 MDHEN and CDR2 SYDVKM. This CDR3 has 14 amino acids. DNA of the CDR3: TGTGCCAGCAGCTACCACGGGTCTAACAATGAGCAGTTCTTC. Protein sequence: CASSYHGSNNEQFF.

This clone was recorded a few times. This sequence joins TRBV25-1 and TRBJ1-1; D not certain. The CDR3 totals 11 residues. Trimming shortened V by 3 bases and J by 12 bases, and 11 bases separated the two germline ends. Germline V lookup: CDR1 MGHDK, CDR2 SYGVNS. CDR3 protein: CASSDIGRTFF. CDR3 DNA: TGTGCCAGCAGTGATATTGGTCGGACTTTCTTT.

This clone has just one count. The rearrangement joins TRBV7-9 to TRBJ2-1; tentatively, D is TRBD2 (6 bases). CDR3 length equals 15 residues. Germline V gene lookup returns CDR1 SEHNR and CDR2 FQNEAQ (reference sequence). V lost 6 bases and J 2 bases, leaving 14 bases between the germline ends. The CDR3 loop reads CASSPPGLAYNEQFF. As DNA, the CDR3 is TGTGCCAGCAGTCCACCGGGACTGGCCTACAATGAGCAGTTCTTC. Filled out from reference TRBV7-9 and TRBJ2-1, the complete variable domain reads DTGVSQNPRHKITKRGQNVTFRCDPISEHNRLYWYRQTLGQGPEFLTYFQNEAQLEKSRLLSDRFSAERPKGSFSTLEIQRTEQGDSAMYLCASSPPGLAYNEQFFGPGTRLTVL.

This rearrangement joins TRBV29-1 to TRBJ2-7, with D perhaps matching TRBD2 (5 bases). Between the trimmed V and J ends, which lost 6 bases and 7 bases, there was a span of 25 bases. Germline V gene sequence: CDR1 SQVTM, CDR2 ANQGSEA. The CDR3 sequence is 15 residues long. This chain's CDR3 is CSVIEGQRSTREQYF. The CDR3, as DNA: TGCAGCGTCATAGAAGGCCAGCGGTCGACTCGGGAGCAGTACTTC.

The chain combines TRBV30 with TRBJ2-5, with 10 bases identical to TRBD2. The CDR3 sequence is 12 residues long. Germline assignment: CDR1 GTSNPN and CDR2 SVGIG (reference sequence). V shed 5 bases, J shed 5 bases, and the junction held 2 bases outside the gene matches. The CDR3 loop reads CAWEAGGETQYF. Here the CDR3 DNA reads TGTGCCTGGGAAGCGGGAGGGGAGACCCAGTACTTC.

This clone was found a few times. In nucleotides, the CDR3 is TGTGCCAGCAGCTTAAAACAAAACTATGGCTACACCTTC. It codes for CASSLKQNYGYTF. The chain links TRBV7-6 to TRBJ1-2; D unclear. CDR1 and CDR2 from the germline V gene are SGHVS and FNYEAQ. The CDR3 runs 13 residues. The V end was cut by 2 bases, the J end by 2 bases, with 6 bases between.

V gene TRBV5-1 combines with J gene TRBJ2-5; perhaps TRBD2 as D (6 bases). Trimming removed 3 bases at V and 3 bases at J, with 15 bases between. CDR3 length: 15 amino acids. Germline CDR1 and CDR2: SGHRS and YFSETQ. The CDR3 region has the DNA TGCGCCAGCAGCTCGGGACTTAAGTCGGAAGAGACCCAGTACTTC. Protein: CASSSGLKSEETQYF.